The 6 T cell receptor beta chains given below trace back to one sample, sequenced in a study of cytomegalovirus exposure and HLA in healthy donors. PCR used 60 Vbeta primers and 13 Jbeta primers. The assay was immunoSEQ multiplex PCR, and TCRdb's table has in-frame clones only and misses some. The sample lists 130,000 or so clones; about 74% were seen once. The material sequenced was PBMCs. The receptors were gathered from a woman aged 60-75 years in good health and CMV-seronegative.

This chain links TRBV10-1 with TRBJ2-1; 11 nucleotides agree with TRBD2. The CDR3 sequence is 15 residues long. Trimming cost V 0 bases and J 8 bases; bases outside gene matches: 3. In germline, CDR1 is WNHNN, CDR2 SYGVQD (reference sequence). The CDR3 protein is CASSESLAGGYEQFF. The CDR3 DNA reads as TGCGCCAGCAGTGAGTCGCTAGCGGGAGGTTATGAGCAGTTCTTC.

The chain carries TRBV7-2 and TRBJ2-2, with 14 bases matching TRBD2. Germline loops: CDR1 SGHTA, CDR2 FQGNSA. V lost 3 bases to trimming and J lost 7 bases; unmatched junction nucleotides: 4. The CDR3 runs 16 residues. CDR3 protein: CASSFPGLAGVGELFF. Here the CDR3 DNA reads TGTGCCAGCAGCTTCCCGGGACTAGCGGGAGTCGGGGAGCTGTTTTTT.

This chain uses TRBV7-3 with TRBJ1-2; TRBD1 might be the D (6 bases). The germline V gene has CDR1 SGHTA and CDR2 FQGTGA. The CDR3 length is 13 residues. Trimming removed 5 bases from V and 5 bases from J, with 12 bases in between. CDR3 sequence: CASSNLGGYGYTF. CDR3 bases: TGTGCCAGCAGCAACCTAGGGGGATATGGCTACACCTTC.

This clone came up once. The J gene is TRBJ1-1, the V gene TRBV9; 9 nucleotides match TRBD1. With 0 bases clipped from V and 5 bases from J, the junction kept 5 bases outside the gene matches. The CDR3 has 15 residues. CDR1 SGDLS and CDR2 YYNGEE come from the germline V gene. The CDR3 DNA reads TGTGCCAGCAGCGTAGCCGGGGACAGGGCTACTGAAGCTTTCTTT. Its protein product is CASSVAGDRATEAFF. The variable domain in full, with the rest retrieved from reference TRBV9 and TRBJ1-1, is DSGVTQTPKHLITATGQRVTLRCSPRSGDLSVYWYQQSLDQGLQFLIQYYNGEERAKGNILERFSAQQFPDLHSELNLSSLELGDSALYFCASSVAGDRATEAFFGQGTRLTVV.

The V call is TRBV19, the J call TRBJ1-2, with TRBD1 as a possible D gene (6 bases). The germline gives CDR1 LNHDA, CDR2 SQIVND (reference sequence). Trimming shortened V by 3 bases and J by 4 bases, and 12 bases separated the two germline ends. The CDR3 contains 14 residues. The CDR3 DNA sequence: TGTGCCAGTAGTATTCTTGCCAGGGGCTATGGCTACACCTTC. The encoded protein is CASSILARGYGYTF.

The rearrangement joins TRBV5-4 to TRBJ2-4, with TRBD2 matching over 7 bases. Per the germline V gene, CDR1 is SGHNT and CDR2 is YYREEE (reference sequence). The CDR3 is made up of 14 amino acids. Trimming at V came to 4 bases and at J to 7 bases, leaving 8 bases not matched to a gene. The CDR3 DNA sequence: TGTGCCAGCAGCAACCGGGACTACTTGAACATTCAGTACTTC. This translates into CASSNRDYLNIQYF.